What follows is one TCR beta chain and its context. The antigen is not known. The data stem from a study of shared clonotypes between healthy human individuals. Overall study results and limits: What limited the represented genetic and exposure-history diversity was the small number of donors.

Running of the assay took place at deep level. Every subset had its genomic DNA shared out evenly among several immunoSEQ plates. Some clones are missing from TCRdb's copy, which holds only in-frame ones; the method was immunoSEQ multiplex PCR. Here the sample spans about 510,000 clones, nearly 80% being singletons. This receptor was identified in a woman aged 40 to 49 in good health. Some clones in this sample may be carry-over from other donors' samples. Sequences were obtained from PBMCs.

CDR3 protein: CASSWTSGRARTDTQYF. The CDR3 DNA sequence: TGCGCCAGCAGCTGGACTAGCGGGAGGGCCCGCACAGATACGCAGTATTTT. The chain joins TRBV4-1 to TRBJ2-3; TRBD2 agrees at 15 bases. The CDR3 spans 17 residues. V gave up 5 bases and J gave up 1 base; unmatched junction bases: 4. From germline, CDR1 is MGHRA and CDR2 YSYEKL.